The rows below give T cell receptor beta chains drawn from one sample of a study of T cell responses to AZD1222 COVID-19 vaccine. Profiled with immunoSEQ multiplex PCR; TCRdb holds only in-frame clones, not every one. The table records over 95,000 clones, roughly nine tenths of them present only once. The specimen was peripheral blood, collected on day 0 of AZD1222 vaccination. The origin of the receptors is an adult in good health. Each CDR3 is given with its conserved first and last residue. A D gene is named only where the DNA matches it firmly. Not all rows give a size; the values are once, few, many and, for expanded clones, a class.

j_call v_call clone_size d_call cdr3_aa cdr3_nt
TRBJ2-1 TRBV4-2 - TRBD2 CASSQALGTSGDNEQFF TGTGCCAGCAGCCAGGCCCTCGGGACTAGCGGGGACAATGAGCAGTTCTTC
TRBJ2-2 TRBV30 - TRBD2 CAWSRLAGGRISDTGELFF TGTGCCTGGAGCCGACTAGCGGGGGGGCGGATTTCGGACACCGGGGAGCTGTTTTTT
TRBJ2-7 TRBV9 once - CASSVRGAGEQYF TGTGCCAGCAGCGTACGGGGGGCGGGAGAGCAGTACTTC
TRBJ1-3 TRBV11-2 - - CASSHPPGNTIYF TGTGCCAGCAGCCACCCCCCCGGAAACACCATATATTTT
TRBJ2-7 TRBV3-1/TRBV3-2 - - CASSRLVGEQYF TGTGCCAGCAGCCGCCTTGTCGGCGAGCAGTACTTC
TRBJ1-2 TRBV3-1/TRBV3-2 - - CASTVWGGRGSGYGYTF TGTGCCAGCACCGTGTGGGGGGGCAGGGGAAGTGGCTATGGCTACACCTTC
TRBJ2-7 TRBV29-1 many - CSVELGGAYEQYF TGCAGCGTTGAATTGGGGGGAGCCTACGAGCAGTACTTC
TRBJ1-3 TRBV14 - - CASSLKLISGNTIYF TGTGCCAGCAGCCTGAAGCTTATCTCTGGAAACACCATATATTTT
TRBJ2-7 TRBV6-2/TRBV6-3 few - CASSRRRGNYEQYF TGTGCCAGCAGTAGGCGGCGGGGAAACTACGAGCAGTACTTC
TRBJ1-5 TRBV20-1 - - CSAGGGQPQHF TGCAGTGCTGGGGGTGGTCAGCCCCAGCATTTT
TRBJ2-7 TRBV5-6 - TRBD1 CASSFGTGDYEQYF TGTGCCAGCAGCTTTGGGACAGGAGACTACGAGCAGTACTTC
TRBJ2-4 TRBV4-1 - - CASSQGPGEAKNIQYF TGCGCCAGCAGCCAGGGGCCGGGCGAGGCCAAAAACATTCAGTACTTC
TRBJ2-7 TRBV10-3 - TRBD2 CAISAASGGTYEQYF TGTGCCATCAGTGCAGCGAGCGGGGGGACATACGAGCAGTACTTC
TRBJ2-1 TRBV11-3 once TRBD1 CASSLDPRAGQGYYNEQFF TGTGCCAGCAGCTTAGATCCCCGGGCGGGACAGGGATATTACAATGAGCAGTTCTTC
TRBJ2-7 TRBV6-5 - TRBD2 CASSSPRPGGEQYF TGTGCCAGCAGTTCCCCCCGCCCGGGGGGCGAGCAGTACTTC
TRBJ1-2 TRBV6-2/TRBV6-3 - - CASSKTGFEKGYTF TGTGCCAGCAGTAAAACCGGGTTTGAGAAAGGCTACACCTTC
TRBJ2-3 TRBV28 - TRBD2 CASSFGAASGPQYF TGTGCCAGCAGTTTCGGTGCGGCTAGCGGGCCGCAGTATTTT
TRBJ1-5 TRBV4-3 - - CASSQALGTGNQPQHF TGCGCCAGCAGCCAAGCGCTAGGGACGGGCAATCAGCCCCAGCATTTT
TRBJ1-2 TRBV11-2 once - CASSLVVNYGYTF TGTGCCAGCAGCTTAGTAGTCAACTATGGCTACACCTTC
TRBJ2-1 TRBV5-6 few - CASSLIRRGSYNEQFF TGTGCCAGCAGCTTGATTCGGCGGGGTTCCTACAATGAGCAGTTCTTC
TRBJ2-3 TRBV4-1 few - CASSQGTGGADTDTQYF TGCGCCAGCAGCCAAGGAACCGGTGGGGCGGACACAGATACGCAGTATTTT
TRBJ1-2 TRBV6-5 - TRBD1 CASSPRDRADYGYTF TGTGCCAGCAGTCCCCGGGACAGGGCCGACTATGGCTACACCTTC
TRBJ2-7 TRBV7-2 - - CASSLETSSYEQYF TGTGCCAGCAGCTTAGAAACTAGCTCCTACGAGCAGTACTTC
TRBJ1-6 TRBV18 - - CASSPPSARQNSPLHF TGTGCCAGCTCACCACCGTCGGCTAGGCAGAATTCACCCCTCCACTTT
TRBJ1-2 TRBV6-5 - - CASSSDTTGGYTF TGTGCCAGCAGTTCCGACACTACTGGGGGCTACACCTTC
TRBJ1-4 TRBV2 - TRBD1 CASGTGNEKLFF TGTGCCAGCGGGACAGGGAATGAAAAACTGTTTTTT
TRBJ2-5 TRBV30 - - CAFSPGGQETQYF TGTGCCTTCTCCCCCGGGGGGCAGGAGACCCAGTACTTC
TRBJ2-1 TRBV27 - TRBD2 CASSLTGLTSSYNEQFF TGTGCCAGCAGTTTAACGGGACTAACTAGCTCCTACAATGAGCAGTTCTTC
TRBJ2-7 TRBV3-1/TRBV3-2 - - CASSQESRALYEQYF TGTGCCAGCAGCCAAGAGTCCAGGGCCCTCTACGAGCAGTACTTC
TRBJ1-2 TRBV19 - - CASFRGGYTF TGTGCCAGTTTCAGGGGTGGCTACACCTTC
TRBJ1-5 TRBV18 once TRBD1 CASSPLGQKNQPQHF TGTGCCAGCTCACCACTGGGACAGAAAAATCAGCCCCAGCATTTT
TRBJ1-5 TRBV19 - TRBD1 CASSSGQGGYQPQHF TGTGCCAGTAGTTCGGGACAGGGGGGGTATCAGCCCCAGCATTTT
TRBJ2-5 TRBV7-9 once TRBD1 CASSSTGGLETQYF TGTGCCAGCAGCTCGACAGGGGGCTTAGAGACCCAGTACTTC
TRBJ1-5 TRBV24-1 - - CATSEGLGGNQPQHF TGTGCCACCAGTGAAGGGTTAGGAGGCAATCAGCCCCAGCATTTT
TRBJ1-2 TRBV21-1 - - CASSKKTAAGGNYGYTF TGTGCCAGCAGCAAAAAGACGGCGGCAGGGGGAAACTATGGCTACACCTTC
TRBJ1-4 TRBV7-2 few - CASSPRLTVDEKLFF TGTGCCAGCAGCCCCAGATTGACAGTAGATGAAAAACTGTTTTTT
TRBJ2-3 TRBV19 - - CASSPLTGDTQYF TGTGCCAGTAGTCCCCTCACTGGAGATACGCAGTATTTT
TRBJ2-2 TRBV14 - - CASSGATVTGELFF TGTGCCAGCAGTGGAGCAACAGTCACCGGGGAGCTGTTTTTT
TRBJ1-1 TRBV6-1 few - CASSELWGSNTEAFF TGTGCCAGCAGTGAGCTATGGGGTTCGAACACTGAAGCTTTCTTT
TRBJ2-7 TRBV11-3 - - CASSFGQLPFYEQYF TGTGCCAGCAGTTTCGGACAACTTCCTTTCTACGAGCAGTACTTC
TRBJ1-1 TRBV10-3 - TRBD1 CAIRGSRDRVDTEAFF TGTGCCATCAGGGGAAGCCGGGACAGGGTAGACACTGAAGCTTTCTTT
TRBJ1-5 TRBV10-3 - TRBD1 CAISGTGVQPQHF TGTGCCATCAGTGGGACAGGGGTTCAGCCCCAGCATTTT